A single sample is the source of the 19 T cell receptor beta chains below, sequenced in a study of shared clonotypes between healthy human individuals. This table comes from immunoSEQ multiplex PCR, and its TCRdb copy is limited to in-frame clones, with some not included. Seen here are roughly 2,500,000 clones, 93% observed once, and the top ten hold roughly 0.39%. The sample comprised naive CD4+ T cells from PBMCs. As to subset: CD45RA+ positively selected. The origin of the receptors is a man aged 18 to 29 in good health. Some clones in this sample may be carry-over from other donors' samples.

This clone came up once. The chain combines TRBV28 with TRBJ1-6; D gene uncertain. The CDR3 extends over 14 amino acids. Germline CDR1 and CDR2: MDHEN and SYDVKM. V was pared by 5 bases and J by 10 bases, with 15 bases between. The CDR3 spells CASSPPYGKSPLHF. For the CDR3, the DNA is TGTGCCAGCAGTCCGCCTTACGGGAAATCACCCCTCCACTTT.

The CDR3 sequence is CASSLRDGRAQPQHF. CDR3 DNA: TGCGCCAGCAGCCTTCGGGACGGACGCGCCCAGCCCCAGCATTTT. V is TRBV4-1 and J is TRBJ1-5, with D possibly matching TRBD1 (5 bases). CDR3 length: 15 residues. The germline V and J ends were trimmed by 4 bases and 7 bases, with 17 bases remaining between them. In germline, CDR1 is MGHRA, CDR2 YSYEKL.

The chain recombines TRBV30 with TRBJ2-1, with D unclear. CDR1 GTSNPN and CDR2 SVGIG come from the germline V gene (reference sequence). CDR3 size: 13 residues. The V end lost 0 bases, the J end lost 9 bases, and 12 bases lay between the germline ends. The CDR3 here is CAWSVRLPSEQFF. CDR3 DNA: TGTGCCTGGAGTGTACGTCTGCCTAGTGAGCAGTTCTTC.

This clone was seen just once. Within the sample, other DNA sequences also encode this same CDR3. The chain recombines TRBV19 with TRBJ2-1; unclear D gene. Germline CDR1 LNHDA, CDR2 SQIVND (reference sequence). The length of the CDR3 is 12 residues. Trimming removed 3 bases from V and 5 bases from J, with 5 bases in between. The CDR3, as DNA: TGTGCCAGTAGTATCCGGGACAATGAGCAGTTCTTC. Its protein product is CASSIRDNEQFF. The complete variable domain, with remaining parts taken from reference TRBV19 and TRBJ2-1, reads DGGITQSPKYLFRKEGQNVTLSCEQNLNHDAMYWYRQDPGQGLRLIYYSQIVNDFQKGDIAEGYSVSREKKESFPLTVTSAQKNPTAFYLCASSIRDNEQFFGPGTRLTVL.

As to this clone: Distinct nucleotide sequences in the sample also encode this CDR3. J is TRBJ1-1 and V is TRBV5-1; TRBD1 matches at 9 bases. This CDR3 comprises 15 residues. The V gene end was trimmed by 4 bases and the J gene end by 2 bases; junction bases not matched to a gene: 6. Germline V gene sequence: CDR1 SGHRS, CDR2 YFSETQ. The CDR3 nucleotides read TGCGCCAGCAGCCTTGGGACAGGGATAAACACTGAAGCTTTCTTT. Encoded protein: CASSLGTGINTEAFF. The complete variable domain, with remaining parts taken from reference TRBV5-1 and TRBJ1-1, reads KAGVTQTPRYLIKTRGQQVTLSCSPISGHRSVSWYQQTPGQGLQFLFEYFSETQRNKGNFPGRFSGRQFSNSRSEMNVSTLELGDSALYLCASSLGTGINTEAFFGQGTRLTVV.

V and J are TRBV9 and TRBJ1-4, with a tentative D call TRBD1 (5 bases). Germline assignment: CDR1 SGDLS and CDR2 YYNGEE. The CDR3 sequence is 14 residues long. The V gene lost 2 bases and the J gene lost 6 bases, with 11 bases spanning the gap. In DNA form, the CDR3 reads TGTGCCAGCAGCGTGGGCCTCAGGGATGAAAAACTGTTTTTT. As protein: CASSVGLRDEKLFF.

The chain joins TRBV11-2 to TRBJ2-2, with D possibly being TRBD1 (5 bases). The germline CDR1 and CDR2 sequences are SGHAT and FQNNGV. Trimming took off 0 bases at V and 8 bases at J, with 7 bases between the two ends. The CDR3 totals 13 residues. This chain's CDR3 is CASSLEGVGELFF. Here the CDR3 DNA reads TGTGCCAGCAGCTTAGAAGGGGTGGGGGAGCTGTTTTTT. Supplemented by reference TRBV11-2 and TRBJ2-2, the full variable domain reads EAGVAQSPRYKIIEKRQSVAFWCNPISGHATLYWYQQILGQGPKLLIQFQNNGVVDDSQLPKDRFSAERLKGVDSTLKIQPAKLEDSAVYLCASSLEGVGELFFGEGSRLTVL.

This chain links TRBV7-2 with TRBJ2-1; tentatively, D is TRBD2 (5 bases). Trimming stripped 1 base from V and 9 bases from J, with 10 bases between. The germline V gene encodes CDR1 SGHTA and CDR2 FQGNSA. The CDR3 is 13 amino acids. The CDR3 nucleotides read TGTGCCAGCAGCTTAGTAGCGACCACTGAGCAGTTCTTC. Amino acid sequence: CASSLVATTEQFF.

The chain recombines TRBV7-9 with TRBJ1-1; D is unresolved. Germline V gene sequence: CDR1 SEHNR, CDR2 FQNEAQ (reference sequence). The CDR3 spans 18 residues. V was trimmed by 0 bases and J by 4 bases, leaving 21 bases between them. The CDR3: CASSLARLREAKGTEAFF. The CDR3 DNA sequence: TGTGCCAGCAGCTTAGCTCGGTTAAGAGAGGCGAAGGGCACTGAAGCTTTCTTT.

The CDR3 DNA sequence: TGTGCCAGCTCACCACCCACGGGACAGGGCCGGACCCAGCATTTT. Translating it yields CASSPPTGQGRTQHF. The rearrangement links TRBV18 to TRBJ1-5; 9 bases line up with TRBD1. Trimming removed 0 bases from V and 11 bases from J; junction bases left unmatched: 8. CDR1 is KGHSH, CDR2 LQKENI, per germline. There are 15 residues in the CDR3. Complete variable domain (other parts from reference TRBV18 and TRBJ1-5): NAGVMQNPRHLVRRRGQEARLRCSPMKGHSHVYWYRQLPEEGLKFMVYLQKENIIDESGMPKERFSAEFPKEGPSILRIQQVVRGDSAAYFCASSPPTGQGRTQHFGDGTRLSIL.

This chain connects TRBV27 to TRBJ1-5; D not certain. This CDR3 has 17 residues. V lost 5 bases, J lost 3 bases, and 20 bases lay in between. Germline V gives CDR1 MNHEY, CDR2 SMNVEV (reference sequence). CDR3 nucleotides: TGTGCCAGCAGTCCTATCTTATGGAACACAAACAATCAGCCCCAGCATTTT. It yields the protein CASSPILWNTNNQPQHF.

The chain is built from TRBV6-1 and TRBJ2-7, with 7 bases lining up with TRBD1. CDR1 MNHNS and CDR2 SASEGT come from the germline V gene. V shed 5 bases and J 7 bases; nucleotides not matched to a gene: 11. This CDR3 has 14 residues. CDR3: CASSSRQGLGEQYF. The CDR3 bases are TGTGCCAGCAGTAGTAGACAGGGCCTGGGGGAGCAGTACTTC.

The CDR3 nucleotides read TGTGCCAGCAGCGTTCCGGGGGGCAGTCAGCCCCAGCATTTT. It translates to CASSVPGGSQPQHF. The genes are TRBV6-6 and TRBJ1-5; D may be TRBD1 (6 bases). V lost 6 bases, J lost 6 bases, and 15 bases lay in between. Germline assignment: CDR1 MNHNY and CDR2 SVGAGI (reference sequence). The CDR3 has 14 residues.

V gene TRBV7-7 combines with J gene TRBJ2-2, with TRBD1 as a possible D gene (6 bases). CDR1 and CDR2 (germline): SSHAT, FNYEAQ (reference sequence). V gave up 1 base and J gave up 4 bases, with 7 bases separating them. This CDR3 has 14 residues. In DNA form, the CDR3 reads TGTGCCAGCAGCTTAGGAGGGGGCACCGGGGAGCTGTTTTTT. The encoded protein is CASSLGGGTGELFF.

CDR3 residues: CASSVLGGDQNIQYF. In DNA form, the CDR3 reads TGCGCCAGCAGCGTCTTAGGGGGCGATCAAAACATTCAGTACTTC. This chain uses TRBV5-1 with TRBJ2-4; 7 bases are shared with TRBD1. V lost 4 bases, J lost 5 bases, and 9 bases stayed unmatched. CDR1 and CDR2 from the germline V gene are SGHRS and YFSETQ. The CDR3 has 15 amino acids.

The V and J genes are TRBV2 and TRBJ1-4; D is unclear. Germline V lookup: CDR1 SNHLY, CDR2 FYNNEI. The CDR3 is made up of 14 amino acids. V was pared by 6 bases and J by 0 bases, with 8 bases between. DNA for the CDR3: TGTGCCAGCAGAGCCTTTGCAACTAATGAAAAACTGTTTTTT. The encoded protein is CASRAFATNEKLFF.

This clone was found once. The rearrangement links TRBV10-3 to TRBJ2-5, with a weak D call TRBD2 (6 bases). The CDR3 sequence is 15 residues long. CDR1 and CDR2 (germline): ENHRY, SYGVKD. Trimming left V 9 bases short and J 5 bases short, with 22 bases between. CDR3 nucleotide sequence: TGTGCCATAAAAATGGGGGACTCCCCCGGGGAGACCCAGTACTTC. Protein product: CAIKMGDSPGETQYF.

In DNA form, the CDR3 reads TGTGCCAGCAGCTTCGGAGGGGGAGAGACCCAGTACTTC. Protein: CASSFGGGETQYF. This chain connects TRBV7-3 to TRBJ2-5, with D perhaps given as TRBD1 or TRBD2 (6 bases each). V was shortened by 3 bases and J by 4 bases, with 9 bases between the two germline ends. CDR1 SGHTA and CDR2 FQGTGA come from the germline V gene. The CDR3 runs 13 residues. The complete variable domain, with remaining parts taken from reference TRBV7-3 and TRBJ2-5, reads GAGVSQTPSNKVTEKGKYVELRCDPISGHTALYWYRQSLGQGPEFLIYFQGTGAADDSGLPNDRFFAVRPEGSVSTLKIQRTERGDSAVYLCASSFGGGETQYFGPGTRLLVL.

Comment on this clone: The sample holds other DNA sequences that translate to the same CDR3. The chain combines TRBV5-1 with TRBJ2-5; D perhaps matches TRBD1 (7 bases). Per the germline V gene, CDR1 is SGHRS and CDR2 is YFSETQ. V was trimmed by 1 base and J by 4 bases, leaving 14 bases between them. CDR3 length: 15 amino acids. The CDR3 DNA is TGCGCCAGCAGCTTGACGGGGCAGGGGGGAGAGACCCAGTACTTC. Residues: CASSLTGQGGETQYF.